This TCR beta chain was sequenced for a study of OX40 agonist ivuxolimab in advanced cancers. The count of this clone is one. The method was immunoSEQ multiplex PCR; TCRdb's version includes in-frame clones alone and lacks a portion of them. The table records tens of thousands of clones, roughly 80% of them present only once. Germline lookup yields CDR1 MNHEY and CDR2 SVGAGI. This CDR3 has 13 amino acids. V was shortened by 7 bases and J by 2 bases, with 10 bases between the two germline ends. Here the sequenced sample was CD4+ or CD8+ T cells sorted from blood, taken in a trial of the OX40 agonist ivuxolimab. This receptor was taken from an adult with an advanced solid tumor such as melanoma, head and neck, liver or kidney cancer. This sequence joins TRBV6-5 and TRBJ2-3; D is unresolved. Here the CDR3 DNA reads TGTGCCAGCATTGAGCCCACCACAGATACGCAGTATTTT. It is translated as CASIEPTTDTQYF.